The clone carrying this T cell receptor beta chain has only a few counts. Its antigen is undetermined. TCRdb ran MiXCR on the 5' RACE reads and lists one entry per CDR3 protein. Of around 770,000 distinct CDR3 sequences in the sample, about 11% were seen once. The sample originates from a study of CD8 T cells in ankylosing spondylitis. Study-wide results and limits: The study identified a TCR beta motif of under ten highly homologous variants that appeared characteristic of ankylosing spondylitis blood.

CDR3 length equals 13 residues. V lost 0 bases, J lost 4 bases, and 10 bases lay in between. The germline gives CDR1 DFQATT, CDR2 SNEGSKA (reference sequence). The V and J genes are TRBV20-1 and TRBJ2-7; D is undetermined. The receptor's source is a male donor with ankylosing spondylitis. Material for sequencing was blood, either unsorted or a sorted T cell fraction (not recorded which). The CDR3: CSARDARVYEQYF. The CDR3 coding sequence is TGCAGTGCTAGAGATGCCCGGGTATACGAGCAGTACTTC.